The entry that follows covers one TCR beta chain sequence. Its antigen is not identified. The junction shows a germline mismatch at one end, possibly a read error. This sample was included in a study of CD8+CD57+ T cells in acquired aplastic anemia. About the study: Sorting CD4+ and CD8+ cells gave DNA averaging approximately 3 ug.

Looked up from germline, CDR1 is SGHTA and CDR2 is FQGNSA. The CDR3 extends over 15 amino acids. Both TCR beta VDJ combination and CDR3 sequence profiling were carried out. Genomic DNA was the template for this profiling. In TCRdb, the reads were re-called with MiXCR into one record per CDR3 protein. The repertoire has 250,000 to 300,000 distinct CDR3 sequences, 50% to 70% of them found once; the top ten carry approximately 8%. Study-level findings and limits: CD8+ Simpson's diversity showed no significant patient-control difference. Shared by patients and controls, 25 to 35 CD8+ CDR3s were abundant in patients.

V is TRBV7-2 and J is TRBJ2-1; D is perhaps TRBD1 or TRBD2 (6 bases each). Sequenced input: sorted CD4+, CD8+, or CD8+CD57+ T cells (not recorded which) from PBMCs. The receptor's source is a human donor with severe aplastic anemia or a healthy control (not recorded which). Written as DNA, the CDR3 is TGCGCCAGCAGCCAAGACGGGGGCACCCACAATGAGCAGTTCTTC. Translating it yields CASSQDGGTHNEQFF.